This entry lists 30 T cell receptor beta chains sequenced from one sample in a study of response to subunit inactivated influenza vaccine. TCRdb ran MiXCR on the RT-PCR reads and lists one entry per CDR3 protein. The table has more than 700,000 distinct CDR3 sequences, about 20% seen once. The sequenced sample was PBMCs from blood, obtained around 5 days after vaccination. Every receptor here comes from a man between 50 and 59 years old who received an inactivated influenza vaccine.

This clonotype was observed a few times. The gene calls are TRBV20-1 and TRBJ2-7, with 7 positions matching TRBD1. The CDR3 has 12 residues. Germline assignment: CDR1 DFQATT and CDR2 SNEGSKA (reference sequence). V shed 3 bases and J 7 bases; nucleotides not matched to a gene: 6. CDR3 in amino acids: CSARNRGWEQYF. The CDR3 bases are TGCAGTGCTAGGAACAGGGGCTGGGAGCAGTACTTC.

The gene calls are TRBV6-2 or TRBV6-3 and TRBJ2-1; 7 bases fit TRBD1. V was clipped by 4 bases and J by 9 bases; unmatched bases: 12. CDR1 and CDR2 from the germline V gene are MNHEY and SVGEGT. The CDR3 length is 15 residues. CDR3 protein: CASSFADRVEGEQFF. CDR3 nucleotide sequence: TGTGCCAGCAGTTTTGCTGACAGGGTAGAAGGTGAGCAGTTCTTC.

This clonotype was seen a handful of times. This sequence joins TRBV6-5 and TRBJ2-7, with 7 bases lining up with TRBD1. The ends lost 0 bases at V and 6 bases at J; junction bases unmatched: 11. In germline, CDR1 is MNHEY, CDR2 SVGAGI. The CDR3 covers 16 residues. Here the CDR3 reads CASSYSLPRTGLEQYF. Here the CDR3 DNA reads TGTGCCAGCAGTTACTCACTCCCTAGGACAGGTCTCGAGCAGTACTTC.

This chain joins TRBV5-5 and TRBJ2-7, with D perhaps matching TRBD1 (6 bases). Per the germline V gene, CDR1 is SGHKS and CDR2 is YYEKEE (reference sequence). V dropped 4 bases and J dropped 2 bases, with 19 bases sitting between them. The length of the CDR3 is 16 residues. The CDR3 coding sequence is TGTGCCAGCAGCGTACCCAGGGGAACCCTGGCCTACGAGCAGTACTTC. Its protein is CASSVPRGTLAYEQYF.

The chain is built from TRBV3-1 and TRBJ2-7; a possible D gene is TRBD2 (6 bases). Germline lookup yields CDR1 LGHDT and CDR2 YNNKEL (reference sequence). V lost 4 bases to trimming and J lost 3 bases, with 19 bases between them. The CDR3 sequence is 16 residues long. CDR3 nucleotide sequence: TGTGCCAGCAGCCCCCGCGGGGCGGGGAGACTCTACGAGCAGTACTTC. This gives the protein CASSPRGAGRLYEQYF.

The CDR3 protein is CASSLRKTSSYNEQFF. The DNA for the CDR3 is TGTGCCAGCAGCTTAAGGAAGACGAGCTCCTACAATGAGCAGTTCTTC. The J gene is TRBJ2-1, the V gene TRBV7-2; D gene ambiguous. V shed 2 bases and J shed 0 bases, with 11 bases lying between them. This CDR3 is built from 16 residues. Looked up from germline, CDR1 is SGHTA and CDR2 is FQGNSA.

V usage is TRBV12-3 or TRBV12-4 and J usage is TRBJ2-3; 10 bases agree with TRBD1. The junction had 3 bases not matched to a gene; V was cut back by 4 bases and J by 2 bases. This CDR3 comprises 15 residues. The CDR3 nucleotides are TGTGCCAGCAGTTCCGGGACAGGGGTCACAGATACGCAGTATTTT. Its translation is CASSSGTGVTDTQYF.

The chain has TRBV7-8 and TRBJ2-7; TRBD2 agrees at 15 bases. Germline values: CDR1 SGHVS, CDR2 FQNEAQ. This CDR3 is built from 20 residues. With 3 bases clipped from V and 1 base from J, the junction kept 13 bases outside the gene matches. In nucleotides, the CDR3 is TGTGCCAGCAGCTTCGCAAGGCCCGGGACTAGCGGGGGGTTATCCTACGAGCAGTACTTC. Residues: CASSFARPGTSGGLSYEQYF.

This clonotype was detected only a few times. V and J are TRBV6-2 or TRBV6-3 and TRBJ2-7; the match to TRBD1 covers 7 bases. The CDR3 length is 22 residues. Germline loops: CDR1 MNHEY, CDR2 SVGEGT. The junction had 30 bases not matched to a gene; V was cut back by 4 bases and J by 3 bases. For the CDR3, the DNA is TGTGCCAGCAGTTCCTCGACAGGGCGGATTCCCCAGTACGCCCGTGGGTTCTACGAGCAGTACTTC. This gives the protein CASSSSTGRIPQYARGFYEQYF.

This clonotype has a handful of counts. This chain uses TRBV3-1 with TRBJ2-3, with 8 bases that match TRBD2. Per the germline V gene, CDR1 is LGHDT and CDR2 is YNNKEL (reference sequence). The J segment lost 3 bases and the V segment lost 2 bases, leaving 4 bases of the junction unmatched. The CDR3 length is 15 residues. DNA for the CDR3: TGTGCCAGCAGCCAACCGGGACTAGTAACAGATACGCAGTATTTT. Its protein is CASSQPGLVTDTQYF.

The chain has TRBV6-2 or TRBV6-3 and TRBJ2-1, with TRBD1 matching 12 bases. J lost 6 bases, V lost 0 bases, and 6 bases had no gene match. The CDR3 has 17 residues. From germline, CDR1 is MNHEY and CDR2 SVGEGT. The CDR3 region is CASSYSRDRGQANEQFF. The CDR3 DNA reads TGTGCCAGCAGTTACTCCCGGGACAGGGGGCAGGCCAATGAGCAGTTCTTC.

The rearrangement joins TRBV28 to TRBJ1-2; D is possibly TRBD1 (6 bases). This CDR3 has 13 residues. Germline CDR1 and CDR2: MDHEN and SYDVKM. Trimming pared 4 bases from V and 8 bases from J, leaving 14 bases between. CDR3 nucleotides: TGTGCCAGCAGTTCCCCAGGGGCGCGAGGCTACACCTTC. Protein sequence: CASSSPGARGYTF.

This clonotype was observed at least ten times. The chain has TRBV5-1 and TRBJ1-3; D gene uncertain. Deletions cut 4 bases from V and 2 bases from J, with 16 bases between. The CDR3 length is 16 residues. Germline values: CDR1 SGHRS, CDR2 YFSETQ. The CDR3 DNA is TGCGCCAGCAGCCCCGAACCAGGAGGGACTGGAAACACCATATATTTT. Amino acids: CASSPEPGGTGNTIYF.

The V call is TRBV29-1, the J call TRBJ2-7; TRBD2 agrees at 8 bases. Unmatched junction bases numbered 11, after V lost 3 bases and J lost 4 bases. The germline V gene has CDR1 SQVTM and CDR2 ANQGSEA. The CDR3 runs 15 residues. CDR3 nucleotides: TGCAGCGTTGATACGACGGGACTAGGTTCTTACGAGCAGTACTTC. It is translated as CSVDTTGLGSYEQYF.

Only a few counts were recorded for this clonotype. V gene TRBV15 combines with J gene TRBJ2-1; 11 bases match TRBD2. The germline gives CDR1 LNHNV, CDR2 YYDKDF (reference sequence). The junction had 6 bases not matched to a gene; V was cut back by 7 bases and J by 10 bases. The CDR3 totals 13 residues. CDR3 sequence: CATTGTSGREQFF. CDR3 sequence (DNA): TGTGCCACCACCGGGACTAGCGGACGCGAGCAGTTCTTC.

This clonotype was recorded many times. The chain is built from TRBV4-3 and TRBJ1-2; D is unclear. The CDR3 runs to 15 residues. Trimming removed 0 bases from V and 2 bases from J, with 10 bases in between. Germline-derived CDR1 and CDR2 are LGHNA and YSLEER. Written as DNA, the CDR3 is TGCGCCAGCAGCCAAGAACCGCCTTTAAACTATGGCTACACCTTC. Translated, it gives CASSQEPPLNYGYTF.

This rearrangement joins TRBV25-1 to TRBJ2-7; no clear D. Trimming removed 5 bases from V and 6 bases from J, with 8 bases in between. The germline V gene has CDR1 MGHDK and CDR2 SYGVNS. CDR3 length equals 11 residues. CDR3 sequence: CASSMGSEQYF. DNA for the CDR3: TGTGCCAGCAGTATGGGATCCGAGCAGTACTTC.

This clonotype has more than one count but fewer than ten. The rearrangement links TRBV4-3 to TRBJ2-1, with D unresolved. V was pared by 4 bases and J by 1 base, with 8 bases between. From germline, CDR1 is LGHNA and CDR2 YSLEER. CDR3 length: 14 residues. The CDR3 is CASSRTNSYNEQFF. In DNA, the CDR3 is TGCGCCAGCAGCCGAACTAATTCCTACAATGAGCAGTTCTTC.

V gene TRBV7-2 combines with J gene TRBJ2-2; D is undetermined. Trimming stripped 0 bases from V and 6 bases from J, with 5 bases between. The CDR3 sequence is 13 residues long. CDR1 is SGHTA, CDR2 FQGNSA, per germline. The chain's CDR3 is CASSLARPGELFF. Written as DNA, the CDR3 is TGTGCCAGCAGCTTAGCCCGACCCGGGGAGCTGTTTTTT.

This clonotype was recorded at least ten times. J is TRBJ2-7 and V is TRBV29-1, with 7 bases fitting TRBD1. V gave up 7 bases and J gave up 2 bases; unmatched junction bases: 5. In germline, CDR1 is SQVTM, CDR2 ANQGSEA. CDR3 size: 12 residues. The CDR3 coding sequence is TGCAGCGGACGGGACAGTACCTACGAGCAGTACTTC. Translation: CSGRDSTYEQYF.

This clonotype was recorded many times. The chain has TRBV10-3 and TRBJ1-5; D possibly corresponds to TRBD1 (6 bases). This CDR3 comprises 14 residues. Trimming took 3 bases from V and 4 from J, leaving 10 bases between them. CDR1 is ENHRY and CDR2 is SYGVKD in the germline V gene. The CDR3 sequence is CAISESRGNQPQHF. The DNA of the CDR3 is TGTGCCATCAGTGAATCTAGGGGGAATCAGCCCCAGCATTTT.

V usage is TRBV30 and J usage is TRBJ2-3; 9 bases line up with TRBD2. The CDR3 sequence is 15 residues long. V was clipped by 3 bases and J by 1 base; unmatched bases: 5. The germline CDR1 and CDR2 sequences are GTSNPN and SVGIG (reference sequence). CDR3 region: CAWRLASGGTDTQYF. CDR3 nucleotides: TGTGCCTGGAGGCTGGCTAGCGGGGGCACAGATACGCAGTATTTT.

The chain has TRBV11-2 and TRBJ2-3; 9 bases align to TRBD2. Trimming removed 0 bases from V and 2 bases from J; junction bases left unmatched: 6. Germline lookup yields CDR1 SGHAT and CDR2 FQNNGV. CDR3 size: 17 residues. The CDR3 loop reads CASSLEGAGGPTDTQYF. CDR3 in DNA: TGTGCCAGCAGCTTAGAAGGGGCGGGAGGGCCCACAGATACGCAGTATTTT.

This clonotype was observed many times. The V gene is TRBV12-3 or TRBV12-4, the J gene TRBJ1-2; D gene unclear. The CDR3 is made up of 12 amino acids. The germline V and J ends were trimmed by 8 bases and 10 bases, with 17 bases remaining between them. The CDR3 bases are TGTGCCAGCTCCCAAGGGCGGCCAGACTACACCTTC. Translating it yields CASSQGRPDYTF.

This clonotype was counted a few times. This chain connects TRBV7-2 to TRBJ2-1, with TRBD2 matching 8 bases. CDR1 is SGHTA and CDR2 is FQGNSA in the germline V gene. V was pared by 8 bases and J by 12 bases, with 12 bases of the junction left unmatched. The CDR3 is made up of 13 amino acids. CDR3 nucleotides: TGTGCCAGCGGAGGTAAAGCGGGAGTTGTGCAGTTCTTC. It specifies CASGGKAGVVQFF.

The sample holds many counts of this clonotype. The chain carries TRBV4-2 and TRBJ2-5; 12 nucleotides line up with TRBD1. Germline values: CDR1 LGHNA, CDR2 YNFKEQ. The CDR3 totals 16 residues. V shed 1 base and J 4 bases; nucleotides not matched to a gene: 4. This CDR3 is CASSQVGQGAVETQYF. CDR3 in DNA: TGTGCCAGCAGCCAAGTGGGACAGGGGGCTGTAGAGACCCAGTACTTC.

Turning to this clonotype: One base away lies a much larger clone, so this may be a sequencing read error. The gene calls are TRBV6-1 and TRBJ2-1, with 10 bases that match TRBD2. This CDR3 has 15 residues. CDR1 MNHNS and CDR2 SASEGT come from the germline V gene. This CDR3 reads CASNRAGGPYNEHFF. The CDR3 DNA reads as TGTGCCAGCAATAGAGCGGGGGGGCCGTACAATGAGCATTTCTTC.

This clonotype came up a few times. The rearrangement joins TRBV20-1 to TRBJ2-3; 12 bases map to TRBD2. In germline, CDR1 is DFQATT, CDR2 SNEGSKA (reference sequence). The trim removed 5 bases at V and 0 bases at J, leaving 15 bases unmatched. The CDR3 has 19 amino acids. CDR3 protein: CSALPGLAGELRSTDTQYF. CDR3 nucleotide sequence: TGCAGTGCTTTACCGGGACTAGCGGGTGAATTACGTAGCACAGATACGCAGTATTTT.

This clonotype was counted only a few times. CDR3 in amino acids: CASSSGPEEAYEQYF. In nucleotides, the CDR3 is TGCGCCAGCAGCTCGGGGCCCGAGGAGGCCTACGAGCAGTACTTC. The chain couples TRBV5-1 to TRBJ2-7; the D call may be TRBD1 or TRBD2 (5 bases each). Trimming pared 3 bases from V and 2 bases from J, leaving 15 bases between. In germline, CDR1 is SGHRS, CDR2 YFSETQ. CDR3 size: 15 residues.

The chain links TRBV20-1 to TRBJ2-1; 8 bases fit TRBD2. Germline V CDR1 and CDR2: DFQATT, SNEGSKA (reference sequence). V lost 1 base and J lost 2; bases outside the gene matches: 4. The CDR3 runs to 15 residues. The CDR3 DNA follows: TGCAGTGCTAGAGCACTAGCGGAGACCTACAATGAGCAGTTCTTC. It specifies CSARALAETYNEQFF.